Listed below are T cell receptor beta chains from one sample, sequenced in a study of blood T cells in healthy people across ages. TCRdb ran MiXCR on the 5' RACE reads and lists one entry per CDR3 protein. The sample shows approximately 800,000 distinct CDR3 sequences, roughly 50% of them seen only once. What was sequenced was blood. The receptors shown here come from a man aged 40-49 years in good health. Each CDR3 is given with its conserved first and last residue. Fields, in order: clone size, J gene, V gene, D gene, CDR3 DNA, CDR3 protein. A D gene is named only where the DNA matches it firmly. A row's size may be missing; if present it is once, few, many or a size class.

size: NA
J: TRBJ2-3
V: TRBV2
D: TRBD2
DNA: TGTGCCAGCAGTGGACTAGCGGGAGGGACCACAGATACGCAGTATTTT
CDR3: CASSGLAGGTTDTQYF

size: few
J: TRBJ2-3
V: TRBV9
D: NA
DNA: TGTGCCAGCAGCGTAGCCACCAGCGGACCGGGCCCTACGCAGTATTTT
CDR3: CASSVATSGPGPTQYF

size: NA
J: TRBJ2-7
V: TRBV7-9
D: NA
DNA: TGTGCCAGCAGCTCCAAAGGAGAGCAGTACTTC
CDR3: CASSSKGEQYF

size: NA
J: TRBJ1-1
V: TRBV12-3/TRBV12-4
D: NA
DNA: TGTGCCAGCAGTGCGAACAGGAACACTGAAGCTTTCTTT
CDR3: CASSANRNTEAFF

size: NA
J: TRBJ2-7
V: TRBV27
D: TRBD2
DNA: TGTGCCAGCAGTTTAGGGGGGGGATTAGGCAATGAGCAGTACTTC
CDR3: CASSLGGGLGNEQYF

size: few
J: TRBJ2-7
V: TRBV27
D: TRBD2
DNA: TGTGCCAGCAGTTTCCTAAGCGGGGTAAGCTCCTACGAGCAGTACTTC
CDR3: CASSFLSGVSSYEQYF

size: NA
J: TRBJ1-2
V: TRBV2
D: NA
DNA: TGTGCCAGCAGCGCGACAGTGGGAGTGGGGGGCTACACCTTC
CDR3: CASSATVGVGGYTF

size: NA
J: TRBJ2-5
V: TRBV7-9
D: NA
DNA: TGTGCCAGCAGCTTCGCGGCGTACCAAGAGACCCAGTACTTC
CDR3: CASSFAAYQETQYF

size: NA
J: TRBJ2-7
V: TRBV20-1
D: NA
DNA: TGCAGTGGGACTGCCCACTCGGTAGGCGAGCAGTACTTC
CDR3: CSGTAHSVGEQYF

size: NA
J: TRBJ2-4
V: TRBV28
D: TRBD2
DNA: TGTGCCAGCAGGACCACGTTGGGGGGGACCCTAGCCAAAAACATTCAGTACTTC
CDR3: CASRTTLGGTLAKNIQYF

size: NA
J: TRBJ2-5
V: TRBV25-1
D: NA
DNA: TGTGCCAGCAGTGTCGGCCCGACCCCGGACAATGAGCAGTACTTC
CDR3: CASSVGPTPDNEQYF

size: NA
J: TRBJ2-7
V: TRBV24-1
D: NA
DNA: TGTGCCACCACTCACAACCGCGGGACATTTACCTACAAGCAGTACTTC
CDR3: CATTHNRGTFTYKQYF

size: NA
J: TRBJ2-7
V: TRBV29-1
D: NA
DNA: TGCAGCGTTGAAGGACTAGCCGGGGGCTCCTACAATGAGCAGTACTTC
CDR3: CSVEGLAGGSYNEQYF

size: NA
J: TRBJ2-5
V: TRBV28
D: NA
DNA: TGTGCCAGCAGCCGCCCCTTCGGGGACCGACGTGGGAAGACCCAGTACTTC
CDR3: CASSRPFGDRRGKTQYF

size: NA
J: TRBJ1-2
V: TRBV6-5
D: NA
DNA: TGTGCCAGCAGTCGGACAGACGGATATGGCTACACCTTC
CDR3: CASSRTDGYGYTF

size: NA
J: TRBJ1-2
V: TRBV6-5
D: NA
DNA: TGTGCCAGCAGCAAGACAGGTCCCGCTTATGGCTACACCTTC
CDR3: CASSKTGPAYGYTF

size: NA
J: TRBJ2-1
V: TRBV29-1
D: NA
DNA: TGCAGCGTTGAAAAGGGAGCGAGCTCCTACAATGAGCAGTTCTTC
CDR3: CSVEKGASSYNEQFF

size: NA
J: TRBJ2-7
V: TRBV14
D: TRBD1
DNA: TGTGCCAGCAGCCCCCAGACAGGGGGATTCCACGAGCAGTACTTC
CDR3: CASSPQTGGFHEQYF

size: NA
J: TRBJ1-2
V: TRBV7-8
D: NA
DNA: TGTGCCAGTTTGGGGGGGATCGGACGTGGCTACACCTTC
CDR3: CASLGGIGRGYTF

size: few
J: TRBJ2-5
V: TRBV7-6
D: NA
DNA: TGTGCCAGCAGCTTATCAGCGATCCAAGAGACCCAGTACTTC
CDR3: CASSLSAIQETQYF

size: once
J: TRBJ2-4
V: TRBV28
D: NA
DNA: TGTGCCAGCAGCCAGACCCTCCTCGGGATCAAAAACATTCAGTACTTC
CDR3: CASSQTLLGIKNIQYF

size: NA
J: TRBJ2-7
V: TRBV29-1
D: TRBD2
DNA: TGCAGCGTTGTTACCCTGGGGGGGTCATACTACGAGCAGTACTTC
CDR3: CSVVTLGGSYYEQYF

size: once
J: TRBJ2-3
V: TRBV5-4
D: NA
DNA: TGTGCCAGCAGCTGGGTCAGGGCATCAGATACGCAGTATTTT
CDR3: CASSWVRASDTQYF

size: NA
J: TRBJ1-5
V: TRBV15
D: NA
DNA: TGTGCCACCAGCAGAGCCCTCGAGAGCAATCAGCCCCAGCATTTT
CDR3: CATSRALESNQPQHF

size: few
J: TRBJ2-1
V: TRBV12-5
D: NA
DNA: TGTGCTAGCGGAGGGGCGGACATCTCCTACAATGAGCAGTTCTTC
CDR3: CASGGADISYNEQFF

size: NA
J: TRBJ2-4
V: TRBV12-5
D: NA
DNA: TGTGCTAGCCTCCAGGGGAGTAGAATAAACATTCAGTACTTC
CDR3: CASLQGSRINIQYF

size: NA
J: TRBJ2-3
V: TRBV5-1
D: TRBD1
DNA: TGCGCCAGCAGCTTGCGGGGACAGGGGACAGATATGCAGTATTTT
CDR3: CASSLRGQGTDMQYF

size: NA
J: TRBJ2-5
V: TRBV6-5
D: NA
DNA: TGTGCCAGCGGGACTTATGGGGGCTTTCGAGAGACCCAGTACTTC
CDR3: CASGTYGGFRETQYF

size: NA
J: TRBJ2-7
V: TRBV18
D: TRBD1
DNA: TGTGCCAGCTCACCAGTGACAGGGTACGAGCAGTACTTC
CDR3: CASSPVTGYEQYF

size: NA
J: TRBJ1-2
V: TRBV20-1
D: TRBD1
DNA: TGCAGTGCCAACCTCGGACAGGACTATGGCTACACCTTC
CDR3: CSANLGQDYGYTF

size: NA
J: TRBJ1-1
V: TRBV10-3
D: NA
DNA: TGTGCCATCAGTGTGTCTGCGGCGGGGGCGGTAGCTTTCTTT
CDR3: CAISVSAAGAVAFF

size: NA
J: TRBJ2-5
V: TRBV29-1
D: NA
DNA: TGCAGCGTTGCCGTACCACGGGGGCCCCAAGAGACCCAGTACTTC
CDR3: CSVAVPRGPQETQYF

size: few
J: TRBJ2-6
V: TRBV9
D: NA
DNA: TGTGCCAGCAGCGTATTGCATCGGTTGGGGGGGGGCGGCAGCAACTCTGGGGCCAACGTCCTGACTTTC
CDR3: CASSVLHRLGGGGSNSGANVLTF